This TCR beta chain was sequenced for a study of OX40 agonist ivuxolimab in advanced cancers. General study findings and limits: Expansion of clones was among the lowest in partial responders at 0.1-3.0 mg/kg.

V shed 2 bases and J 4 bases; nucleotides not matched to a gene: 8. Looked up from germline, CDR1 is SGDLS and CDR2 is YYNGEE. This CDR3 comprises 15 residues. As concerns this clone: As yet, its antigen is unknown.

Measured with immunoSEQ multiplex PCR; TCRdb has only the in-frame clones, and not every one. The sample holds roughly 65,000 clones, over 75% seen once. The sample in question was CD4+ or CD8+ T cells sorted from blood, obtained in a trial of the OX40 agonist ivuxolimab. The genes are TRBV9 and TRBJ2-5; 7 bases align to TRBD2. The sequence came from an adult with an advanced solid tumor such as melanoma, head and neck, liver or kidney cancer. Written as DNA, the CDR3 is TGTGCCAGCAGCGTGGGGGGGTCCGCGATAGAGACCCAGTACTTC. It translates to CASSVGGSAIETQYF.